These 32 T cell receptor beta chains share one sample of origin, sequenced in a study of blood T cells in healthy people across ages. Primed by a sample-barcoded 5' primer and a J-beta primer mix, a second PCR proceeded for 7 to 11 cycles. Each CDR3 protein is one row after TCRdb ran MiXCR on the 5' RACE reads. In the table there are around 1.7 million distinct CDR3 sequences, approximately 30% of which are singletons. Source material: blood. The receptor source for this set is a woman aged 30 to 39 in good health.

In this sample, this clonotype turned up a few times. The chain couples TRBV12-3 or TRBV12-4 to TRBJ2-2, with TRBD2 matching 12 bases. The CDR3 is 21 residues long. J lost 5 bases, V lost 7 bases, and 23 bases had no gene match. The CDR3 DNA follows: TGTGCCAGCACCCTCATCGACGACAGGGCAACTAGCGGGAGGCCAACCGGGGAGCTGTTTTTT. Protein sequence: CASTLIDDRATSGRPTGELFF.

This clonotype was picked up many times. The rearrangement links TRBV20-1 to TRBJ2-7; tentative D call: TRBD1 (6 bases). The CDR3 extends over 12 amino acids. Deletions cut 4 bases from V and 3 bases from J, with 10 bases between. CDR1 is DFQATT and CDR2 is SNEGSKA in the germline V gene (reference sequence). The CDR3 DNA reads as TGCAGTGCTATCGGACAGAACTACGAGCAGTACTTC. Amino acid sequence: CSAIGQNYEQYF.

A few counts support this clonotype. This chain uses TRBV9 with TRBJ2-3, with 10 bases identical to TRBD2. The CDR3 has 17 residues. The trim removed 1 base at V and 4 bases at J, leaving 9 bases unmatched. The V gene's germline CDR1 is SGDLS and CDR2 YYNGEE. CDR3 in DNA: TGTGCCAGCAGCGTAACGGCTAGCGGGAGTAGGGCAGATACGCAGTATTTT. This sequence encodes CASSVTASGSRADTQYF.

This clonotype was seen more than once but under ten times. This sequence joins TRBV6-2 or TRBV6-3 and TRBJ2-3; no clear D gene. The V end was cut by 6 bases, the J end by 4 bases, with 20 bases between. Per germline, CDR1 MNHEY and CDR2 SVGEGT. This CDR3 has 16 amino acids. The CDR3 reads CASSQAFVGLADTQYF. The CDR3 coding sequence is TGTGCCAGCAGCCAAGCCTTCGTGGGCCTCGCAGATACGCAGTATTTT.

This clonotype occurred many times. This rearrangement joins TRBV20-1 to TRBJ2-7; tentatively, D is TRBD1 (8 bases). From germline, CDR1 is DFQATT and CDR2 SNEGSKA (reference sequence). V lost 3 bases and J 4 bases, leaving 13 bases between the germline ends. The length of the CDR3 is 13 residues. The CDR3 sequence: CSASGQGGYEQYF. As DNA, the CDR3 is TGCAGTGCTAGCGGACAGGGAGGGTACGAGCAGTACTTC.

V and J are TRBV2 and TRBJ1-5, with TRBD1 matching 7 bases. Germline V lookup: CDR1 SNHLY, CDR2 FYNNEI. The CDR3 has 16 residues. Trimming cost V 4 bases and J 1 base; bases outside gene matches: 7. The CDR3 loop is CASSGQGPLSNQPQHF. The CDR3 DNA reads as TGTGCCAGCAGTGGACAGGGTCCCTTAAGCAATCAGCCCCAGCATTTT.

The chain joins TRBV20-1 to TRBJ1-2, with D unclear. This CDR3 is built from 13 residues. Germline CDR1 is DFQATT and CDR2 is SNEGSKA (reference sequence). Trimming cost V 3 bases and J 1 base, with 9 bases left between them. This CDR3 is CSARVRINYGYTF. The CDR3 nucleotides read TGCAGTGCTAGGGTCAGGATTAACTATGGCTACACCTTC.

The chain joins TRBV29-1 to TRBJ2-3; the D gene is possibly TRBD2 (5 bases). The CDR3 is 15 amino acids. The germline gives CDR1 SQVTM, CDR2 ANQGSEA. Trimming took 6 bases from V and 2 from J, leaving 18 bases between them. The CDR3 nucleotides read TGCAGCGTGTCAAGCGAGGGCCTCTACACAGATACGCAGTATTTT. This encodes CSVSSEGLYTDTQYF.

The gene calls are TRBV11-2 and TRBJ1-2; D remains ambiguous. CDR3 length: 17 amino acids. V dropped 0 bases and J dropped 0 bases, with 14 bases sitting between them. Germline lookup yields CDR1 SGHAT and CDR2 FQNNGV. The CDR3 loop is CASSLEPGQSANYGYTF. The CDR3, as DNA: TGTGCCAGCAGCTTAGAACCCGGTCAGTCTGCTAACTATGGCTACACCTTC.

The chain couples TRBV18 to TRBJ1-4, with 9 bases matching TRBD1. V gave up 3 bases and J gave up 3 bases; unmatched junction bases: 8. The CDR3 has 17 residues. Germline V gene data show CDR1 as KGHSH and CDR2 as LQKENI. CDR3 DNA: TGTGCCAGCTCACCTACGCCGGGACAGGGTCCTAATGAAAAACTGTTTTTT. Translation: CASSPTPGQGPNEKLFF.

The rearrangement joins TRBV6-6 to TRBJ2-6; the match to TRBD2 covers 7 bases. Germline CDR1 and CDR2: MNHNY and SVGAGI (reference sequence). The CDR3 is 16 residues long. J gave up 2 bases and V 1 base, and 2 bases lay outside the gene matches. The chain's CDR3 is CASSYLGLTGANVLTF. Here the CDR3 DNA reads TGTGCCAGCAGTTACTTGGGACTAACTGGGGCCAACGTCCTGACTTTC.

This clonotype has just a few counts. The rearrangement joins TRBV20-1 to TRBJ2-1; D perhaps matches TRBD2 (6 bases). The CDR3 runs 15 residues. CDR1 DFQATT and CDR2 SNEGSKA come from the germline V gene (reference sequence). Trimming took off 6 bases at V and 6 bases at J, with 21 bases between the two ends. The DNA for the CDR3 is TGCAGTGCCGGGCGACCGGGACTGGGTCGCAATGAGCAGTTCTTC. This gives the protein CSAGRPGLGRNEQFF.

This clonotype was counted ten times or more. V is TRBV24-1 and J is TRBJ2-6, with 9 bases matching TRBD1. This CDR3 contains 19 residues. In germline, CDR1 is KGHDR, CDR2 SFDVKD. The V and J ends lost 3 bases and 2 bases, in that order; junction bases with no gene match: 10. The CDR3 spells CATSDPSGHRGPGANVLTF. In DNA, the CDR3 is TGTGCCACCAGTGATCCCTCCGGCCACAGGGGGCCTGGGGCCAACGTCCTGACTTTC.

The chain recombines TRBV4-2 with TRBJ1-2; perhaps TRBD1 as D (6 bases). Trimming shortened V by 0 bases and J by 4 bases, and 15 bases separated the two germline ends. The CDR3 runs 16 residues. Germline loops: CDR1 LGHNA, CDR2 YNFKEQ. The CDR3 here is CASSQERADRGYGYTF. CDR3 nucleotides: TGTGCCAGCAGCCAAGAAAGAGCGGACAGAGGCTATGGCTACACCTTC.

This clonotype was picked up a small number of times. Germline and junction disagree at one end, which may indicate a read error. The V and J genes are TRBV10-3 and TRBJ1-2; 7 nucleotides match TRBD1. The CDR3 is 20 residues long. CDR1 ENHRY and CDR2 SYGVKD come from the germline V gene. CDR3: CAISESMTGPRQIPNYCYTF. The CDR3 DNA is TGTGCCATCAGTGAGTCGATGACAGGGCCGCGACAAATCCCAAACTATTGCTACACCTTC.

This clonotype was counted a single time. The V call is TRBV5-1, the J call TRBJ2-5; 8 nucleotides align to TRBD1. The J call may be incorrect, as the DNA end agrees better with TRBJ2-7. Germline CDR1 is SGHRS and CDR2 is YFSETQ. The CDR3 totals 14 residues. In DNA form, the CDR3 reads TGCGCCAGCAGCTTGTACGACAGGGGCGACGAGCAGTACTTC. Translated, it gives CASSLYDRGDEQYF.

This clonotype was found a few times. The genes are TRBV20-1 and TRBJ1-2; TRBD1 is a possible D gene (6 bases). Trimming stripped 0 bases from V and 6 bases from J, with 20 bases between. Germline V gene sequence: CDR1 DFQATT, CDR2 SNEGSKA (reference sequence). The CDR3 sequence is 16 residues long. The CDR3 DNA is TGCAGTGCTAGAGACCACGGGAAAGGGGGACGGGATGGCTACACCTTC. Translation gives CSARDHGKGGRDGYTF.

The CDR3, as DNA: TGCAGTGTCCAAAGGGACAGAGGGTCACGGGAGCTGTTTTTT. This sequence encodes CSVQRDRGSRELFF. This chain links TRBV20-1 with TRBJ2-2; the match to TRBD1 covers 7 bases. CDR1 is DFQATT, CDR2 SNEGSKA, per germline (reference sequence). CDR3 length equals 14 residues. V gave up 7 bases and J gave up 9 bases; unmatched junction bases: 14.

The chain joins TRBV20-1 to TRBJ2-1; 10 bases line up with TRBD2. Germline V gene data show CDR1 as DFQATT and CDR2 as SNEGSKA (reference sequence). Trimming took 7 bases from V and 5 from J; bases not matched to a gene: 8. This CDR3 comprises 14 residues. The CDR3 nucleotides read TGCAGTGTTTCGAGCGGGGGGGTCAACAATGAGCAGTTCTTC. Translation: CSVSSGGVNNEQFF.

This chain links TRBV24-1 with TRBJ1-2; TRBD1 matches 9 bases. Germline values: CDR1 KGHDR, CDR2 SFDVKD. CDR3 length: 15 amino acids. The junction had 6 bases not matched to a gene; V was cut back by 6 bases and J by 2 bases. The CDR3 spells CATSNSGQGNYGYTF. In nucleotides, the CDR3 is TGTGCCACCAGTAATTCCGGACAGGGGAACTATGGCTACACCTTC.

This chain joins TRBV5-6 and TRBJ1-2; D call uncertain. Germline V lookup: CDR1 SGHDT, CDR2 YYEEEE. The CDR3 runs to 14 residues. Trimming removed 4 bases at V and 8 bases at J, with 18 bases between. The CDR3 DNA sequence: TGTGCCAGCAGCCCGCGCGTGGGAGGTCGCGGCTACACCTTC. Its translation is CASSPRVGGRGYTF.

This clonotype was seen a single time. At one boundary the junction diverges from the germline segment, which might be a read error. This chain uses TRBV7-2 with TRBJ1-2, with TRBD1 as a possible D gene (6 bases). The CDR3 extends over 15 amino acids. Germline lookup yields CDR1 SGHTA and CDR2 FQGNSA. CDR3 nucleotide sequence: TGTGCCGGCAGCTTGGGGGCCCTGGTGGACTATGGCTACACCTTC. It codes for CAGSLGALVDYGYTF.

This clonotype was recorded a few times. V usage is TRBV11-2 and J usage is TRBJ1-1; 7 nucleotides agree with TRBD1. Trimming removed 1 base from V and 7 bases from J; junction bases left unmatched: 6. CDR3 length: 14 amino acids. Germline CDR1 is SGHAT and CDR2 is FQNNGV. CDR3 coding DNA: TGTGCCAGCAGCTTAGTCCAGGGGGGCAATGAAGCTTTCTTT. It encodes CASSLVQGGNEAFF.

This clonotype was recorded many times. This chain uses TRBV12-3 or TRBV12-4 with TRBJ1-1; D is possibly TRBD1 (5 bases). Trimming left V 3 bases short and J 8 bases short, with 7 bases between. CDR3 length: 11 residues. In nucleotides, the CDR3 is TGTGCCAGCAGTTTGGAGGGGGAAGCTTTCTTT. Translation: CASSLEGEAFF.

The chain employs TRBV2 and TRBJ2-3; weak D call: TRBD2 (5 bases). The CDR3 consists of 13 residues. V lost 9 bases and J lost 6, with 16 bases in between. The germline V gene has CDR1 SNHLY and CDR2 FYNNEI. CDR3 in amino acids: CASSNGRGDTQYF. CDR3 bases: TGTGCCAGTAGTAATGGGCGAGGGGATACGCAGTATTTT. Combining the CDR3 with reference TRBV2 and TRBJ2-3 gives the whole variable domain EPEVTQTPSHQVTQMGQEVILRCVPISNHLYFYWYRQILGQKVEFLVSFYNNEISEKSEIFDDQFSVERPDGSNFTLKIRSTKLEDSAMYFCASSNGRGDTQYFGPGTRLTVL.

Only a few counts were recorded for this clonotype. The CDR3 DNA follows: TGTGCCAGCAGCATTAGCGGGGCGCAAGAGACCCAGTACTTC. Its protein is CASSISGAQETQYF. This chain joins TRBV7-2 and TRBJ2-5, with 8 nucleotides matching TRBD2. Germline V gives CDR1 SGHTA, CDR2 FQGNSA. The CDR3 is made up of 14 amino acids. J gave up 2 bases and V 5 bases, and 4 bases lay outside the gene matches.

This clonotype was seen more than once but under ten times. The rearrangement joins TRBV6-1 to TRBJ1-4; no reliable D call. Between the trimmed V and J ends, which lost 6 bases and 8 bases, there was a span of 7 bases. The CDR3 totals 11 residues. CDR1 and CDR2 (germline): MNHNS, SASEGT. The CDR3 region has the DNA TGTGCCAGCAGGTGGAGGGAAAAACTGTTTTTT. This translates into CASRWREKLFF.

This chain joins TRBV24-1 and TRBJ2-5; 10 bases fit TRBD1. Germline loops: CDR1 KGHDR, CDR2 SFDVKD. This CDR3 is built from 15 residues. CDR3 amino acids: CATQRDRGPQETQYF. CDR3 nucleotides: TGTGCTACCCAGCGCGACAGGGGGCCACAAGAGACCCAGTACTTC.

This clonotype was recorded a few times. This chain joins TRBV10-3 and TRBJ2-4; D is possibly TRBD2 (6 bases). This CDR3 is 14 amino acids long. Per the germline V gene, CDR1 is ENHRY and CDR2 is SYGVKD. V gave up 5 bases and J gave up 7 bases, with 15 bases separating them. The CDR3 is CAISRGRDFNIQYF. The CDR3 region has the DNA TGTGCCATCAGTCGGGGACGGGACTTTAACATTCAGTACTTC.

The J gene is TRBJ2-3, the V gene TRBV24-1; tentative D call: TRBD1 (6 bases). The ends were cut back, 10 bases at V and 0 bases at J, with 10 bases in the middle. CDR3 length equals 13 residues. Germline loops: CDR1 KGHDR, CDR2 SFDVKD. The CDR3 DNA reads as TGTGCCACTGGGACACCTAGCACAGATACGCAGTATTTT. This sequence encodes CATGTPSTDTQYF.

As for this clonotype: A single base separates this from a much larger clone, so it may be a read error. The chain has TRBV12-3 or TRBV12-4 and TRBJ1-5, with 7 bases identical to TRBD1. The CDR3 consists of 13 residues. As DNA, the CDR3 is TGTGCCAGCAGGGGACAGCTCAATCGGCCCCAGCATTTT. Its translation is CASRGQLNRPQHF.

This clonotype was recorded a few times. The chain joins TRBV20-1 to TRBJ2-5; 7 bases are shared with TRBD2. This CDR3 spans 14 amino acids. The V segment lost 5 bases and the J segment 2 bases; nucleotides outside the gene matches: 8. The germline CDR1 and CDR2 sequences are DFQATT and SNEGSKA (reference sequence). Here the CDR3 reads CSAPQGLNQETQYF. DNA of the CDR3: TGCAGTGCTCCCCAGGGACTAAATCAAGAGACCCAGTACTTC.